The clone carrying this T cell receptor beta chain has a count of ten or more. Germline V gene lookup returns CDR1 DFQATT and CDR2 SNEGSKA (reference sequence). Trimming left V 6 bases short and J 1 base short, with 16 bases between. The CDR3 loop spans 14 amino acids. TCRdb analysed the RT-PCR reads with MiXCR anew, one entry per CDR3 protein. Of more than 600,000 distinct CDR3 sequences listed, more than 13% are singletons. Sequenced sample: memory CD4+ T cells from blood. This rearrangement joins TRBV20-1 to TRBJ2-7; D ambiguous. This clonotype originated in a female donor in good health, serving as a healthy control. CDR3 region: CSAETSSRSYEQYF. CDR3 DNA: TGCAGTGCGGAGACATCGAGTAGATCCTACGAGCAGTACTTC.